Sequencing of this TCR beta chain was carried out in a study of Ad26.COV2.S vaccination and SARS-CoV-2 variants. Stated treatment: about 20 received Ad26.COV2.S at low or high dose, single or two shots; several received placebo; per-sample allocation not given. Day 63 following the first vaccine or placebo injection was when the samples were taken. Between the trimmed V and J ends, which lost 1 base and 3 bases, there was a span of 13 bases. The CDR3 totals 16 residues. The germline V gene has CDR1 SGHRS and CDR2 YFSETQ. Note on this clone: What it binds is not known.

Regarding the study as a whole: Overall T cell responses may have been underestimated by the analyses of TCR breadth and depth.

The table came from immunoSEQ multiplex PCR; TCRdb's copy has only in-frame clones and leaves some out. The table lists 400,000 to 500,000 clones, around 89% of them singletons. The genes are TRBV5-1 and TRBJ1-4, with D hard to call. This receptor was taken from a person aged 18-65 years who received the Ad26.COV2.S COVID-19 vaccine or a placebo. The sample here was peripheral blood, taken in a trial of Ad26.COV2.S vaccine versus placebo. CDR3 protein: CASSLSRPGANEKLFF. CDR3 in DNA: TGCGCCAGCAGCTTGTCCCGACCTGGAGCTAATGAAAAACTGTTTTTT.